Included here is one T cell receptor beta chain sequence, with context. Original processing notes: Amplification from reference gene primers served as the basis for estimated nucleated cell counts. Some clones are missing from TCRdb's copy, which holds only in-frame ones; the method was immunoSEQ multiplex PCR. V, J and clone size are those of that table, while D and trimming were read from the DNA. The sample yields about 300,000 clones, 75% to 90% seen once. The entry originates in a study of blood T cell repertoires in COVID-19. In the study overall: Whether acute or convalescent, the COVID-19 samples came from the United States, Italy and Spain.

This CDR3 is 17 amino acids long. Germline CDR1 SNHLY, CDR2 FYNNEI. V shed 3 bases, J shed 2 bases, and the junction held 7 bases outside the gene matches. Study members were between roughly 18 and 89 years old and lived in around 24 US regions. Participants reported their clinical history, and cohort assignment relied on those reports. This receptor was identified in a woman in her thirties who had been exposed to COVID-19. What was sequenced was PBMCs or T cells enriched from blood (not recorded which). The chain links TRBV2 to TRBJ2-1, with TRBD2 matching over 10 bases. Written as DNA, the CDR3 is TGTGCCAGCAGTGACGCGGTAGCGGGGGGACCCTACAATGAGCAGTTCTTC. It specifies CASSDAVAGGPYNEQFF.